One T cell receptor beta chain is described in this entry. The entry originates in a study of blood T cell repertoires in COVID-19. About the research overall: COVID-19 samples from acute and convalescent phases originated in the United States, Italy and Spain.

In the study's own analysis: Scientists estimated how many nucleated cells there were by amplifying reference gene primers. Profiling relied on immunoSEQ multiplex PCR, and the TCRdb table lists in-frame clones only, not all of them. V and J calls and clone size are those listed in that table; D and trimming were worked out from the DNA. The data hold roughly 40,000 clones, with under 85% observed a single time. V trimming: 5 bases; J trimming: 7 bases; junction bases outside the gene matches: 8. CDR3 size: 14 residues. Per the germline V gene, CDR1 is MNHEY and CDR2 is SVGAGI. V gene TRBV6-5 combines with J gene TRBJ1-5; 7 bases align to TRBD1. Sample: peripheral blood. This sequence originates from a woman of 80 years or more with acute or convalescent COVID-19. This CDR3 reads CASSPGSRGQPQHF. DNA of the CDR3: TGTGCCAGCAGTCCAGGGAGCAGGGGGCAGCCCCAGCATTTT.